Described below is a single T cell receptor (beta chain) sequence and its context. The clone's antigen remains unknown. One base away there is no much larger clone; base qualities are not given. TCRbeta CDR3 regions were amplified from genomic DNA using the immunoSEQ Assay, a bias-controlled multiplex PCR. In the paper's pipeline: Within the assay, amplification of reference gene primers was used to estimate how many nucleated cells each sample contained. Sequence reads were collapsed and filtered to measure the absolute abundance of every unique TCRbeta CDR3 rearrangement. Productive Simpson clonality was computed per sample as the square root of Simpson's diversity index over productive rearrangements. TCRdb re-hosts the immuneACCESS table, in-frame sequences only. Its copies lack some clones; in the studies checked, an unresolved V gene accounts for under half of them, and the cause for the rest is not known. V, J and clone size derive from that table, while D and trimming were established from the DNA sequence. The sample contains roughly 140,000 clones, 70% to 90% of them found a single time. Roughly 8% of the sample is in the top ten clones.

V and J are truncated by 1 base and 0 bases respectively, leaving an intervening sequence of 7 bases. The germline V gene sets CDR1 to SGHRS and CDR2 to YFSETQ. Taken from cysteine to phenylalanine, the CDR3 has 14 residues. CDR3 DNA is the only sequence kept; it has 42 bases, read in frame from the first base. One collaborating source in Seattle enrolled patients while the patients were actively infected and followed the patients over time throughout the course of disease. The collaborating institutions used their own protocols to collect whole blood in K2EDTA tubes. For TCRbeta analysis, collaborator samples were shipped as frozen whole blood, as isolated PBMCs, or as DNA extracted from either sample type. The sample is drawn from a study of blood T cell repertoires in COVID-19 (dated by TCRdb to between 2020 and 2021). Concerning the study at large: Samples covering the acute and convalescent phases of COVID-19 were provided by collaborators in the United States, Italy and Spain. The prospective study material was composed of cDNA or gDNA derived from T cells, B-cell-depleted T cells, or PBMCs. Deeply sampled blood TCRbeta repertoires from subjects exposed to, actively infected with, or recovered from COVID-19 were included in the dataset. The repertoires were made available in a free public database intended to serve as a resource for research on the immune response to SARS-CoV-2. The samples were drawn from two sources: the first 160 participants of the ongoing ImmuneRACE study, and about 1,300 subjects contributed by 6 global collaborators. Sample metadata almost always included a de-identified subject ID, COVID-19 status, age in years and sex. HLA class I and class II types, where available, came from metadata supplied by the sample provider rather than from assay-based typing. What the authors observed across the whole study: How much clinical and demographic metadata was included differed by source and by participant, and the metadata was provided uncurated.

The sequencing sample was made of peripheral blood. The rearranged chain carries TRBV5-1 and TRBJ1-1; the D region possibly corresponds to TRBD1 (5 bases align). This sequence was found in a woman aged 55-75 years with COVID-19, enrolled during active disease. The nucleotides are TGCGCCAGCAGCTTGAGACAGATGAACACTGAAGCTTTCTTT. This encodes CASSLRQMNTEAFF.